Below are 22 T cell receptor beta chains sequenced from a single sample in a study of cytomegalovirus exposure and HLA in healthy donors. PCR amplification relied on 60 Vbeta primers (plus 13 Jbeta primers). Here immunoSEQ multiplex PCR was the method, and the copy in TCRdb shows in-frame clones only, minus some. The data show over 200,000 clones, approximately 78% seen once. The sample consisted of PBMCs. These receptors originate from a male donor in good health and CMV-seronegative.

The chain has TRBV5-1 and TRBJ2-7, with 7 bases matching TRBD2. Germline CDR1 reads SGHRS; CDR2 reads YFSETQ. V shed 4 bases, J shed 1 base, and the junction held 8 bases outside the gene matches. The CDR3 sequence is 15 residues long. CDR3 bases: TGCGCCAGCAGCCCCGGATGGGGGGGTTCCTACGAGCAGTACTTC. Translated, it gives CASSPGWGGSYEQYF. Supplemented by reference TRBV5-1 and TRBJ2-7, the full variable domain reads KAGVTQTPRYLIKTRGQQVTLSCSPISGHRSVSWYQQTPGQGLQFLFEYFSETQRNKGNFPGRFSGRQFSNSRSEMNVSTLELGDSALYLCASSPGWGGSYEQYFGPGTRLTVT.

Regarding this clone: One end of the junction is discordant with germline, which a read error may explain. J is TRBJ2-1 and V is TRBV6-1; D possibly corresponds to TRBD2 (5 bases). The CDR3 runs 12 residues. Germline V gene sequence: CDR1 MNHNS, CDR2 SASEGT. Written as DNA, the CDR3 is TGTGCCGGCAGTAGAATCTCGGGGAAACAGTTCTTC. Its translation is CAGSRISGKQFF.

The sample holds one count of this clone. The gene calls are TRBV6-5 and TRBJ1-1, with 7 bases identical to TRBD1. Germline assignment: CDR1 MNHEY and CDR2 SVGAGI. Germline trimming cut 5 bases from V and 3 bases from J; bases unmatched to any gene: 9. CDR3 length: 15 residues. The CDR3 sequence is CASSAYRGMDTEAFF. CDR3 DNA: TGTGCCAGCAGTGCCTACAGGGGTATGGACACTGAAGCTTTCTTT.

The rearrangement uses TRBV6-4 and TRBJ2-2; 8 bases align to TRBD1. Germline-derived CDR1 and CDR2 are MRHNA and SNTAGT. The CDR3 is made up of 17 amino acids. Losses at the gene ends were 5 bases for V and 1 base for J; bases not matched to a gene: 9. The CDR3 protein is CASSSTSGTGNTGELFF. The CDR3 DNA reads as TGTGCCAGCAGTTCTACCTCCGGGACAGGGAACACCGGGGAGCTGTTTTTT.

V is TRBV9 and J is TRBJ2-4, with a weak D call TRBD1 (5 bases). Looked up from germline, CDR1 is SGDLS and CDR2 is YYNGEE. Trimming left V 3 bases short and J 8 bases short, with 18 bases between. The length of the CDR3 is 15 residues. The CDR3 DNA follows: TGTGCCAGCAGCGAATTTGCAGGGTTTTCAGACATTCAGTACTTC. As protein: CASSEFAGFSDIQYF.

This clone was seen just once. The V gene is TRBV5-1, the J gene TRBJ2-7; a weak D match, TRBD2 (6 bases). Trimming took 4 bases from V and 5 from J, leaving 16 bases between them. The CDR3 spans 14 residues. Looked up from germline, CDR1 is SGHRS and CDR2 is YFSETQ. CDR3 coding DNA: TGCGCCAGCAGCCGGCCGGGCAGGGAGGACGAGCAGTACTTC. Its translation: CASSRPGREDEQYF.

The rearrangement joins TRBV27 to TRBJ2-2; 8 nucleotides align to TRBD2. J was trimmed by 0 bases and V by 6 bases; bases with no gene match: 6. This CDR3 region has 16 residues. Germline CDR1 is MNHEY and CDR2 is SMNVEV (reference sequence). The CDR3 sequence: CASRPREGSNTGELFF. In DNA form, the CDR3 reads TGTGCCAGCAGGCCCCGGGAGGGATCGAACACCGGGGAGCTGTTTTTT.

As for this clone: Its ends do not fully match the called genes, so a read error is possible. This chain connects TRBV7-9 to TRBJ2-7, with 9 bases lining up with TRBD1. Germline V gene lookup returns CDR1 SEHNR and CDR2 FQNEAQ (reference sequence). This CDR3 has 16 residues. In DNA form, the CDR3 reads TGTTCCAGCAGCTCCATGGGGGACAGGGACCCCTACGAGCAGTACTTC. Protein product: CSSSSMGDRDPYEQYF. The whole variable domain, filled in from reference TRBV7-9 and TRBJ2-7, reads DTGVSQNPRHKITKRGQNVTFRCDPISEHNRLYWYRQTLGQGPEFLTYFQNEAQLEKSRLLSDRFSAERPKGSFSTLEIQRTEQGDSAMYLCSSSSMGDRDPYEQYFGPGTRLTVT.

The chain has TRBV11-2 and TRBJ2-5; D may be TRBD2 (6 bases). The CDR3 has 15 residues. Trimming shortened V by 1 base and J by 1 base, and 10 bases separated the two germline ends. Germline CDR1 and CDR2: SGHAT and FQNNGV. The CDR3 loop is CASSLAASAQETQYF. The DNA for the CDR3 is TGTGCCAGCAGCTTAGCCGCTAGCGCCCAAGAGACCCAGTACTTC. Full variable domain (rest looked up from reference TRBV11-2 and TRBJ2-5): EAGVAQSPRYKIIEKRQSVAFWCNPISGHATLYWYQQILGQGPKLLIQFQNNGVVDDSQLPKDRFSAERLKGVDSTLKIQPAKLEDSAVYLCASSLAASAQETQYFGPGTRLLVL.

V usage is TRBV29-1 and J usage is TRBJ2-6; D is undetermined. There are 15 residues in the CDR3. V lost 4 bases and J 0 bases, leaving 10 bases between the germline ends. Germline V gene lookup returns CDR1 SQVTM and CDR2 ANQGSEA. CDR3: CSVGSAVSGANVLTF. CDR3 bases: TGCAGCGTTGGGTCGGCGGTCTCTGGGGCCAACGTCCTGACTTTC.

The V and J genes are TRBV6-6 and TRBJ2-7; 8 nucleotides agree with TRBD1. Trimming removed 2 bases from V and 4 bases from J; junction bases left unmatched: 7. The CDR3 totals 15 residues. CDR1 and CDR2 (germline): MNHNY, SVGAGI (reference sequence). The CDR3 is CASSYSGTGTYEQYF. In nucleotides, the CDR3 is TGTGCCAGCAGTTACAGTGGGACAGGAACTTACGAGCAGTACTTC.

The V gene is TRBV5-4, the J gene TRBJ2-2, with TRBD1 matching over 7 bases. In germline, CDR1 is SGHNT, CDR2 YYREEE (reference sequence). V was clipped by 3 bases and J by 2 bases; unmatched bases: 4. CDR3 size: 15 residues. The CDR3 nucleotides read TGTGCCAGCAGCTGGGGACAGAGAAACACCGGGGAGCTGTTTTTT. It codes for CASSWGQRNTGELFF.

The chain uses TRBV27 and TRBJ2-1; possibly TRBD2 for D (6 bases). CDR1 MNHEY and CDR2 SMNVEV come from the germline V gene (reference sequence). V lost 7 bases and J 0 bases, leaving 7 bases between the germline ends. The CDR3 spans 13 residues. CDR3 bases: TGTGCCAGCACTAGCGACTCCTACAATGAGCAGTTCTTC. Protein sequence: CASTSDSYNEQFF.

The chain has TRBV6-6 and TRBJ2-7; possibly TRBD2 for D (6 bases). The ends were cut back, 5 bases at V and 3 bases at J, with 11 bases in the middle. This CDR3 has 13 amino acids. Germline CDR1 reads MNHNY; CDR2 reads SVGAGI (reference sequence). This CDR3 is CASSQGLNYEQYF. For the CDR3, the DNA is TGTGCCAGCAGTCAGGGACTTAACTACGAGCAGTACTTC.

The chain recombines TRBV5-1 with TRBJ2-1, with D possibly being TRBD2 (7 bases). The V end was cut by 4 bases, the J end by 9 bases, with 20 bases between. The CDR3 extends over 15 amino acids. Germline assignment: CDR1 SGHRS and CDR2 YFSETQ. The CDR3 region is CASSRGRGAELEQFF. CDR3 bases: TGCGCCAGCAGCAGGGGACGGGGGGCAGAACTTGAGCAGTTCTTC.

The V and J genes are TRBV10-3 and TRBJ2-7; TRBD1 aligns across 7 bases. The trim removed 9 bases at V and 7 bases at J, leaving 18 bases unmatched. Germline lookup yields CDR1 ENHRY and CDR2 SYGVKD. This CDR3 spans 15 amino acids. The CDR3 DNA is TGTGCCATTCGCCCTGGGGCAGGGGGTACAGGAGAGCAGTACTTC. This translates into CAIRPGAGGTGEQYF.

J is TRBJ2-7 and V is TRBV9; D is ambiguous. Germline V gene data show CDR1 as SGDLS and CDR2 as YYNGEE. CDR3 length: 11 residues. The germline V and J ends were trimmed by 3 bases and 5 bases, with 6 bases remaining between them. The CDR3 coding sequence is TGTGCCAGCAGCGATGGCCACGAGCAGTACTTC. This sequence encodes CASSDGHEQYF.

CDR3 nucleotides: TGTGCCAGTAGTATAGATTCCAGGCTGGGAAGAGGGGGCTACGAGCAGTACTTC. Its protein product is CASSIDSRLGRGGYEQYF. J is TRBJ2-7 and V is TRBV19; D may be TRBD1 (6 bases). The V end was cut by 0 bases, the J end by 3 bases, with 21 bases between. Germline loops: CDR1 LNHDA, CDR2 SQIVND (reference sequence). This CDR3 contains 18 residues.

This clone has a handful of counts. The rearrangement links TRBV7-3 to TRBJ2-1; 11 bases are shared with TRBD2. The CDR3 spans 15 residues. Germline V gene lookup returns CDR1 SGHTA and CDR2 FQGTGA. The V segment lost 3 bases and the J segment 8 bases; nucleotides outside the gene matches: 6. In DNA form, the CDR3 reads TGTGCCAGCAGCTTGGGACTAGCGGAAAAGGATGAGCAGTTCTTC. As protein: CASSLGLAEKDEQFF.

V and J are TRBV15 and TRBJ2-5; 7 positions match TRBD2. Germline assignment: CDR1 LNHNV and CDR2 YYDKDF (reference sequence). The CDR3 has 12 residues. V dropped 1 base and J dropped 11; count of bases not matched to a gene: 4. In DNA form, the CDR3 reads TGTGCCACCAGCAGAGCTGGGGGGGAGCAGTACTTC. Its translation is CATSRAGGEQYF.

The chain is built from TRBV18 and TRBJ1-5; possible D gene TRBD1, 5 bases. V lost 6 bases to trimming and J lost 0 bases, with 15 bases between them. Germline CDR1 reads KGHSH; CDR2 reads LQKENI. The CDR3 runs to 16 residues. CDR3 in amino acids: CASSPLGGNSNQPQHF. CDR3 coding DNA: TGTGCCAGCTCTCCGTTGGGGGGGAATAGCAATCAGCCCCAGCATTTT. The whole variable domain, filled in from reference TRBV18 and TRBJ1-5, reads NAGVMQNPRHLVRRRGQEARLRCSPMKGHSHVYWYRQLPEEGLKFMVYLQKENIIDESGMPKERFSAEFPKEGPSILRIQQVVRGDSAAYFCASSPLGGNSNQPQHFGDGTRLSIL.

This clone was recorded a few times. The rearrangement joins TRBV5-8 to TRBJ2-7; 11 positions agree with TRBD2. CDR3 length: 14 residues. CDR1 is SGHTS, CDR2 YDEGEE, per germline. V was clipped by 5 bases and J by 6 bases; unmatched bases: 7. The CDR3 region has the DNA TGTGCCAGCAGTAGAGGGACTAGCGGCTTCGAGCAGTACTTC. Protein: CASSRGTSGFEQYF.